The rows below give T cell receptor beta chains drawn from one sample of a study of shared clonotypes between healthy human individuals. Profiling relied on immunoSEQ multiplex PCR, and the TCRdb table lists in-frame clones only, not all of them. The top ten hold approximately 0.4% of the sample, which has under 2.5 million clones, less than 95% seen once. Sample: naive CD4+ T cells from PBMCs. These receptors all come from a man aged 18 to 29 in good health. Some clones in this sample may be carry-over from other donors' samples. CDR3s include the opening cysteine and the closing phenylalanine or tryptophan. Each record gives: V gene, D gene, J gene, clone size, CDR3 protein, CDR3 DNA. A D gene is named only where the DNA matches it firmly. Some rows mark clone size as missing; the rest say once, few, many or name a class of expanded clone.

v_gene: TRBV7-8; d_gene: NA; j_gene: TRBJ1-5; abundance: NA; CDR3aa: CASSLRGPRPQHF; CDR3nt: TGTGCCAGCAGCTTAAGGGGCCCACGGCCCCAGCATTTT
v_gene: TRBV28; d_gene: NA; j_gene: TRBJ2-7; abundance: once; CDR3aa: CASSAGTPIYEQYF; CDR3nt: TGTGCCAGCAGCGCCGGGACTCCTATCTACGAGCAGTACTTC
v_gene: TRBV5-4; d_gene: NA; j_gene: TRBJ2-7; abundance: NA; CDR3aa: CASSPRVSGGSSYEQYF; CDR3nt: TGTGCCAGCAGCCCAAGGGTGTCAGGCGGTAGCTCCTACGAGCAGTACTTC
v_gene: TRBV28; d_gene: NA; j_gene: TRBJ1-5; abundance: NA; CDR3aa: CASSPLGRGGNQPQHF; CDR3nt: TGTGCCAGCAGTCCTCTCGGGAGGGGCGGCAATCAGCCCCAGCATTTT
v_gene: TRBV5-1; d_gene: NA; j_gene: TRBJ1-4; abundance: NA; CDR3aa: CASSPGRGEKLFF; CDR3nt: TGCGCCAGCAGCCCGGGAAGGGGCGAAAAACTGTTTTTT
v_gene: TRBV6-5; d_gene: NA; j_gene: TRBJ2-1; abundance: NA; CDR3aa: CASSYLVTYEQFF; CDR3nt: TGTGCCAGCAGTTACCTCGTTACTTATGAGCAGTTCTTC
v_gene: TRBV5-5; d_gene: NA; j_gene: TRBJ2-4; abundance: NA; CDR3aa: CASSATGQSKNIQYF; CDR3nt: TGTGCCAGCAGCGCAACCGGACAGTCCAAAAACATTCAGTACTTC
v_gene: TRBV7-2; d_gene: TRBD2; j_gene: TRBJ2-7; abundance: NA; CDR3aa: CASSRFSGVSSYEQYF; CDR3nt: TGTGCCAGCAGCCGATTTAGCGGGGTCAGCTCCTACGAGCAGTACTTC
v_gene: TRBV28; d_gene: NA; j_gene: TRBJ2-7; abundance: NA; CDR3aa: CASTVLGEKRWEQYF; CDR3nt: TGTGCCAGCACCGTCCTAGGGGAGAAACGGTGGGAGCAGTACTTC
v_gene: TRBV2; d_gene: TRBD1; j_gene: TRBJ2-3; abundance: NA; CDR3aa: CATAGQGRTDTQYF; CDR3nt: TGTGCCACTGCCGGACAGGGACGAACAGATACGCAGTATTTT
v_gene: TRBV30; d_gene: TRBD2; j_gene: TRBJ2-5; abundance: NA; CDR3aa: CAWSPNTGGETQYF; CDR3nt: TGTGCCTGGAGTCCTAATACGGGGGGAGAGACCCAGTACTTC
v_gene: TRBV9; d_gene: NA; j_gene: TRBJ2-3; abundance: NA; CDR3aa: CASSAGARAPPDTQYF; CDR3nt: TGTGCCAGCAGCGCCGGAGCGCGGGCCCCCCCAGATACGCAGTATTTT
v_gene: TRBV6-5; d_gene: TRBD2; j_gene: TRBJ2-1; abundance: once; CDR3aa: CASRNTFSGRNEQFF; CDR3nt: TGTGCCAGCAGAAACACTTTTAGCGGGAGGAATGAGCAGTTCTTC
v_gene: TRBV2; d_gene: NA; j_gene: TRBJ2-5; abundance: once; CDR3aa: CASSGGYQETQYF; CDR3nt: TGTGCCAGCAGTGGGGGATACCAAGAGACCCAGTACTTC
v_gene: TRBV7-2; d_gene: NA; j_gene: TRBJ2-1; abundance: NA; CDR3aa: CASSSLLYNEQFF; CDR3nt: TGTGCCAGCAGCTCACTCTTATACAATGAGCAGTTCTTC
v_gene: TRBV11-3; d_gene: NA; j_gene: TRBJ1-1; abundance: NA; CDR3aa: CASSLRDKGNTEAFF; CDR3nt: TGTGCCAGCAGCCTCCGGGACAAGGGGAACACTGAAGCTTTCTTT
v_gene: TRBV28; d_gene: NA; j_gene: TRBJ2-1; abundance: NA; CDR3aa: CASSVGFRGDEQFF; CDR3nt: TGTGCCAGCAGTGTAGGGTTTAGGGGCGATGAGCAGTTCTTC
v_gene: TRBV28; d_gene: NA; j_gene: TRBJ2-5; abundance: NA; CDR3aa: CASSQGRQETQYF; CDR3nt: TGTGCCAGCAGTCAAGGCAGACAAGAGACCCAGTACTTC
v_gene: TRBV6-5; d_gene: NA; j_gene: TRBJ2-7; abundance: NA; CDR3aa: CASSRDGLSYEQYF; CDR3nt: TGTGCCAGCAGTCGCGACGGATTGTCCTACGAGCAGTACTTC